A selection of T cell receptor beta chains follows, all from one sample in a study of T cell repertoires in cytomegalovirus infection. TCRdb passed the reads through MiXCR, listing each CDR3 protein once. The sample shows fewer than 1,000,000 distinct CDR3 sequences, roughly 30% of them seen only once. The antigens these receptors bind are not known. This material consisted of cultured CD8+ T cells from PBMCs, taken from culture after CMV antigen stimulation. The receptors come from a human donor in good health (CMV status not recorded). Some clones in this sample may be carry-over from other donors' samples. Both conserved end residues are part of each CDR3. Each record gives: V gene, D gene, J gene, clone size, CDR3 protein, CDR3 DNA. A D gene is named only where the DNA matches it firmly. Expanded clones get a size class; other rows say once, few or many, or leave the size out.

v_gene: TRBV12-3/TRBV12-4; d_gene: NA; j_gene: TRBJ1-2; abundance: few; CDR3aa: CASSLEPEVYGYTF; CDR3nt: TGTGCCAGCAGTTTAGAACCAGAAGTTTATGGCTACACCTTC
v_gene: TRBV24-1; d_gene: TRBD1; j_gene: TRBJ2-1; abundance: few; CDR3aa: CATSDQGQGKGGNEQFF; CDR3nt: TGTGCCACCAGTGACCAGGGACAGGGTAAAGGGGGCAATGAGCAGTTCTTC
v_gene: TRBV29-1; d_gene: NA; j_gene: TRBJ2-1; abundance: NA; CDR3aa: CSVVQGSYNEQFF; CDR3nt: TGCAGCGTTGTACAGGGCTCCTACAATGAGCAGTTCTTC
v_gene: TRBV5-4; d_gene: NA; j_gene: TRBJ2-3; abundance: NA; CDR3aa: CASSYRRVDTQYF; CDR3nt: TGTGCCAGCAGCTACAGGAGGGTGGATACGCAGTATTTT
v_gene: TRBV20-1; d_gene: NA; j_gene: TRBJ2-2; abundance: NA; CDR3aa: CSARDSHRTGATGELFF; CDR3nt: TGCAGTGCTAGAGATAGTCACAGGACTGGAGCTACCGGGGAGCTGTTTTTT
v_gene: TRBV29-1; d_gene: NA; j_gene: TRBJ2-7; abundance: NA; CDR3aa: CSVAGGKKYEQYF; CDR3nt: TGCAGCGTTGCAGGGGGGAAGAAGTACGAGCAGTACTTC
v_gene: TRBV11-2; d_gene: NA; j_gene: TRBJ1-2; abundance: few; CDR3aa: CASRQNDRNYGYTF; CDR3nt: TGTGCCAGCAGACAAAACGACAGGAACTATGGCTACACCTTC
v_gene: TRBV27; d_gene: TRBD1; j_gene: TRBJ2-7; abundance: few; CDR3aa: CASSTDRAYEQYF; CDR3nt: TGTGCCAGCAGTACAGACAGGGCCTACGAGCAGTACTTC
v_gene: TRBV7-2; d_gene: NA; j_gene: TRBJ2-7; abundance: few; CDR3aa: CASSPGSSEQYF; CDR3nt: TGTGCCAGCAGCCCCGGATCGTCCGAGCAGTACTTC
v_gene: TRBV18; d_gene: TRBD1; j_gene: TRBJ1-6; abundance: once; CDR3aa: CASSPRRDRGAPLHF; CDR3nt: TGTGCCAGCTCACCACGACGGGACAGGGGGGCACCCCTCCACTTT
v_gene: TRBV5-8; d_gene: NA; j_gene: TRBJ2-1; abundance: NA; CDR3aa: CASSFIGLGNEQFF; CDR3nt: TGTGCCAGCAGCTTTATCGGTCTTGGCAATGAGCAGTTCTTC
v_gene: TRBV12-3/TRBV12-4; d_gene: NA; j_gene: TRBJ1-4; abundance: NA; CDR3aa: CASTDTANEKLFF; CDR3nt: TGTGCCAGCACAGATACGGCTAATGAAAAACTGTTTTTT
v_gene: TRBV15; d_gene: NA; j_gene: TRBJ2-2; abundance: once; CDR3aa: CATSRDFRELFF; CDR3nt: TGTGCCACCAGCAGAGATTTTCGGGAGCTGTTTTTT
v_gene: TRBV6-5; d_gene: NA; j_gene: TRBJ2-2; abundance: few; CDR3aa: CASSPYPGELFF; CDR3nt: TGTGCCAGCAGCCCGTATCCCGGGGAGCTGTTTTTT
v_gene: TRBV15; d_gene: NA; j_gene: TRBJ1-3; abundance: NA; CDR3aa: CATSRDRAGNTIYF; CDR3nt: TGTGCCACCAGCAGAGATCGGGCGGGAAACACCATATATTTT
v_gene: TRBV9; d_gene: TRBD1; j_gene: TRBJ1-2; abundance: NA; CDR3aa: CASSPGVLGTGKTGYTF; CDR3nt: TGTGCCAGCAGCCCTGGGGTCCTCGGGACAGGGAAAACTGGCTACACCTTC
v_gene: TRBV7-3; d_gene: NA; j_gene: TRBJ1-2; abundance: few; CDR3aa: CASSSPGRLSYGYTF; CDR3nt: TGTGCCAGCAGCTCACCGGGACGCCTTAGCTATGGCTACACCTTC
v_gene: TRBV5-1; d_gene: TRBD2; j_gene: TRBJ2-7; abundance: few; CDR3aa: CASSPGTRGEQYF; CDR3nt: TGCGCCAGCAGCCCCGGGACTAGGGGCGAGCAGTACTTC
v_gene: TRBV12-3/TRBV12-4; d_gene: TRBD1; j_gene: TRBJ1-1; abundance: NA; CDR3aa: CASSSWDSQPGLNTEAFF; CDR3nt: TGTGCCAGCAGCTCCTGGGACAGCCAACCGGGGTTGAACACTGAAGCTTTCTTT
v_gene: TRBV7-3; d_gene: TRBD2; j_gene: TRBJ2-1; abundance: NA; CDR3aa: CASSTLAGLSYNEQFF; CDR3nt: TGTGCCAGCAGCACCCTAGCGGGCCTCTCCTACAATGAGCAGTTCTTC
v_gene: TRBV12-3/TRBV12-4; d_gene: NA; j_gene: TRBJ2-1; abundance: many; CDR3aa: CASSSQGGYNEQFF; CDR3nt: TGTGCCAGTAGTTCACAGGGCGGGTACAATGAGCAGTTCTTC
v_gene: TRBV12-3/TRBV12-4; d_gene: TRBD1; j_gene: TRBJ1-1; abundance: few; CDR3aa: CASTSGGRRPEAFF; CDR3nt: TGTGCCAGCACTTCAGGGGGGCGCAGACCTGAAGCTTTCTTT
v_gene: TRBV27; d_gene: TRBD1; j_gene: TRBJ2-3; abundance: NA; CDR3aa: CASSFVGGSDTQYF; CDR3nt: TGTGCCAGCAGTTTTGTAGGGGGCAGTGATACGCAGTATTTT
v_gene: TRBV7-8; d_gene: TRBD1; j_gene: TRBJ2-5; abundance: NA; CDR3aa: CASSLKGALQETQYF; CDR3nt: TGTGCCAGCAGCTTAAAGGGGGCCCTCCAAGAGACCCAGTACTTC
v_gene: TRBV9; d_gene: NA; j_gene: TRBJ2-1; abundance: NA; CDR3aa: CASSPLGQPYNEQFF; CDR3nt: TGTGCCAGCAGCCCATTAGGACAACCCTACAATGAGCAGTTCTTC
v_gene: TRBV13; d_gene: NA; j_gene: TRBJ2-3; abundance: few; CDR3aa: CASSLRGTGTDTQYF; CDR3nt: TGTGCCAGCAGTCTCCGCGGGACGGGCACAGATACGCAGTATTTT
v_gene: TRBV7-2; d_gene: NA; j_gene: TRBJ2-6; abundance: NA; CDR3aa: CASSSSTRGTGANVLTF; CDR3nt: TGTGCCAGCAGCTCCAGTACCAGGGGTACTGGGGCCAACGTCCTGACTTTC
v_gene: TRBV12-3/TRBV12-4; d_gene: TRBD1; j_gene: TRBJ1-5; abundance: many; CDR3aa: CASRTAGQGIVPQHF; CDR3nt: TGTGCCAGCAGGACGGCGGGACAGGGTATTGTGCCCCAGCATTTT
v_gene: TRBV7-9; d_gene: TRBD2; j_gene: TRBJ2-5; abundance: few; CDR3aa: CASSFPASGGGRLQETQYF; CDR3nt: TGTGCCAGCAGCTTCCCTGCTAGCGGGGGGGGCCGTCTTCAAGAGACCCAGTACTTC
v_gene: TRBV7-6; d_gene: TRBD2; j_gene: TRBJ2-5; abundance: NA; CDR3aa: CASSLLGLAGDNEETQYF; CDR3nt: TGTGCCAGCAGCTTACTGGGACTAGCGGGGGACAATGAGGAGACCCAGTACTTC
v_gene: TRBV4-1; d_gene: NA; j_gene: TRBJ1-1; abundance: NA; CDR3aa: CASSQGMEAFF; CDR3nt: TGCGCCAGCAGCCAAGGCATGGAGGCTTTCTTT
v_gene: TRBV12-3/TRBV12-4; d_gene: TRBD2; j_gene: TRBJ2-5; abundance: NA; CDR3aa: CASSGTSGGAYQETQYF; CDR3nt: TGTGCCAGCAGCGGGACTAGCGGGGGGGCGTACCAAGAGACCCAGTACTTC
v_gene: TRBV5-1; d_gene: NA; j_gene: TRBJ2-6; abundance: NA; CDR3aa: CASSLEGDSGANVLTF; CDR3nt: TGCGCCAGCAGCTTGGAGGGGGACTCTGGGGCCAACGTCCTGACTTTC
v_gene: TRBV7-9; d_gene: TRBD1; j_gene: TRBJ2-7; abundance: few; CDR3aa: CASSLGDRGSRSYEQYF; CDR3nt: TGTGCCAGCAGCTTAGGGGACAGGGGATCCCGATCCTACGAGCAGTACTTC
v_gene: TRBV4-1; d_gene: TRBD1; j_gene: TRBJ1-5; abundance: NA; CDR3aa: CASSYRQGDQPQHF; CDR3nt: TGCGCCAGCAGCTACCGACAGGGAGATCAGCCCCAGCATTTT
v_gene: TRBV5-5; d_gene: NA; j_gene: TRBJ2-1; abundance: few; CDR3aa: CASSLGVGVWAYNEQFF; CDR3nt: TGTGCCAGCAGCTTGGGAGTTGGGGTGTGGGCCTACAATGAGCAGTTCTTC
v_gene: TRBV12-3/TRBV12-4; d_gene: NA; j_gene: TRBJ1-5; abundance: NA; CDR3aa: CASTTGRRAQHF; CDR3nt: TGTGCCAGCACGACCGGACGGCGGGCCCAGCATTTT
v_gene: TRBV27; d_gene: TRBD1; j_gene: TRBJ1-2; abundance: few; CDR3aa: CASSSLGTGGLFGYTF; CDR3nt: TGTGCCAGCAGTTCCCTCGGGACAGGGGGCTTGTTTGGCTACACCTTC